This T cell receptor (beta chain) was obtained from a study of T cells in Graves' hyperthyroidism and ophthalmopathy. Study outcomes and limitations: Model predictions of ophthalmopathy came a median approximately 6.2 months before onset. Separation of ophthalmopathy from stable hyperthyroidism was achieved by a 13 V-J model.

Researchers took RNA transcripts and amplified the TCR beta CDR3 regions from them. Using the HTBI primer set, a first-round RT-PCR was run on the TCR CDR3. TCRdb passed the multiplex PCR reads through MiXCR, listing each CDR3 protein once. Of roughly 500,000 distinct CDR3 sequences in the sample, 40% to 55% were seen once. Patients were excluded for uncontrolled infection, other autoimmune disease, pregnancy or lactation. For the diagnoses, clinical symptoms, serum thyroxine and TRAb, thyroid ultrasound and orbital computed tomography were used. This clonotype appeared many times. Its antigen is as yet unknown. The sequenced sample consisted of peripheral blood or thyroid tissue (not recorded which). The receptor comes from an adult woman with Graves' disease, either hyperthyroidism or ophthalmopathy (not recorded which).

CDR3 sequence: CSAGGGEGFEQYF. The CDR3 coding sequence is TGCAGTGCCGGTGGGGGAGAGGGCTTCGAGCAGTACTTC. The V and J genes are TRBV20-1 and TRBJ2-7; D may be TRBD1 or TRBD2 (5 bases each). V dropped 6 bases and J dropped 6 bases, with 18 bases sitting between them. The germline V gene has CDR1 DFQATT and CDR2 SNEGSKA (reference sequence). CDR3 length equals 13 residues.